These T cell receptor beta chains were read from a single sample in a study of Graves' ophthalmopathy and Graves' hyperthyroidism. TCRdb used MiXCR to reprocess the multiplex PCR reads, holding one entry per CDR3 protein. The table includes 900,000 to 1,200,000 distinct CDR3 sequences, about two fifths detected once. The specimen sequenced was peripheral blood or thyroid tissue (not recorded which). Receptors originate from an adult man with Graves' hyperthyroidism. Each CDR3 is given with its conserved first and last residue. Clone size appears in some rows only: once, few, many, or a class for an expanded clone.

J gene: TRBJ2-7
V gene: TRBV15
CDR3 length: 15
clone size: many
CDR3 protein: CATSRDRGALNEQYF

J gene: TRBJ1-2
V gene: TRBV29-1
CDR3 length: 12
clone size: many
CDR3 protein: CSVDAGAIGYTF

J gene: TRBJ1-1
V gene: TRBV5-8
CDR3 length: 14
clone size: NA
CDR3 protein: CASSLREGNTEAFF

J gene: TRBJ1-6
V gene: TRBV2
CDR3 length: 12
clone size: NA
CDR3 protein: CASTYGGSPLHF

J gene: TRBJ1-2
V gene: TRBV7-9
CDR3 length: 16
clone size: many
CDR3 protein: CASSLQGWESDYGYTF

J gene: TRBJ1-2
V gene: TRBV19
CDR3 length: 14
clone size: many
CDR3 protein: CASSRAGTNYGYTF

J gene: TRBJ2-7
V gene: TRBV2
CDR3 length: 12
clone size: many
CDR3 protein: CASSVQEYEQYF

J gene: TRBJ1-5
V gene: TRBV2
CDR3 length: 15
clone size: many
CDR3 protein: CASRPGSSLGQPQHF

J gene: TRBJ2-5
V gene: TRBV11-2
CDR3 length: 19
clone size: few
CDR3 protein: CASSLRLAGGSSLQETQYF

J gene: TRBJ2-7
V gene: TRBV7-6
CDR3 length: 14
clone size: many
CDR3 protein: CASSQGQGADEQYF

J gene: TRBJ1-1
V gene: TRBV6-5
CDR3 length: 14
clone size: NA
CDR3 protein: CASSYGQGTGEAFF

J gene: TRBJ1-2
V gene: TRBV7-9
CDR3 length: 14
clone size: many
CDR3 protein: CASTPDRVLGGYTF